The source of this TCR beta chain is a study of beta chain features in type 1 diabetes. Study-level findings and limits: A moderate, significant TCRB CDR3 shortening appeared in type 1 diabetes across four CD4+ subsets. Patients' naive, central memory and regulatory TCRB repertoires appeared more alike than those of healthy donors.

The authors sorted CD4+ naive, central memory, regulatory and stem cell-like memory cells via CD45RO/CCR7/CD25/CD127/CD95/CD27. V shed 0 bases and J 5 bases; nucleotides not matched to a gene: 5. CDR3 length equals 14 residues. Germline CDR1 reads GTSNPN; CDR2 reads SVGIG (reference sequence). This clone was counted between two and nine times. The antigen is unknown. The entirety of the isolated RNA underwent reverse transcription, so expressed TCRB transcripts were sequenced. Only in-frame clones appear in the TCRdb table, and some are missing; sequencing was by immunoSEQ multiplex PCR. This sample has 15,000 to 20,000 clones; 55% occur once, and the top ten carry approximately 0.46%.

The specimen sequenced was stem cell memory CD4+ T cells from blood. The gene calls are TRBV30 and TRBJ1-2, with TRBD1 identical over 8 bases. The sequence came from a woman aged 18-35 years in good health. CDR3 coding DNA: TGTGCCTGGAGTGTCGGACAGGGAGGATATGGCTACACCTTC. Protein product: CAWSVGQGGYGYTF.